What follows is one T cell receptor beta chain and its context. This specimen belongs to a study of cytomegalovirus exposure and HLA in healthy donors. 13 Jbeta primers and 60 Vbeta primers were used for the PCR. TCRdb's table, derived via immunoSEQ multiplex PCR, lists solely in-frame clones and lacks some. This sample has about 93,000 clones, with under 85% found just once. Samples came from healthy bone marrow donors. This CDR3 is built from 13 residues. Trimming left V 5 bases short and J 5 bases short, with 13 bases between. Germline assignment: CDR1 SGDLS and CDR2 YYNGEE. V is TRBV9 and J is TRBJ2-5; the D gene is possibly TRBD1 (6 bases). Input material: PBMCs. The receptor's source is a woman aged 40-49 years in good health and CMV-seronegative. The DNA for the CDR3 is TGTGCCAGCAGGGGCCCTGGACAGGAGACCCAGTACTTC. It encodes CASRGPGQETQYF.